A selection of T cell receptor beta chains follows, all from one sample in a study of blood T cell repertoires in COVID-19. Repertoires were generated with immunoSEQ multiplex PCR, while TCRdb's copy carries only in-frame clones and drops some. The table lists 270,000 or so clones, approximately 89% of them singletons. Sample: PBMCs or T cells enriched from blood (not recorded which). The receptor set was obtained from a woman between 18 and 29 years old who had recovered from COVID-19. Each CDR3 is given with its conserved first and last residue. Fields, in order: D gene, V gene, J gene, clone size, CDR3 protein, CDR3 DNA. The D gene is left open where the match is weak. Clone size is not always given. Where it is, it says once, few, many or a class for expanded clones.

>TRBD1|TRBV11-2|TRBJ2-1|NA
CASSLTGGENEQFF
TGTGCCAGCAGCTTGACAGGGGGGGAGAATGAGCAGTTCTTC
>NA|TRBV5-4|TRBJ2-1|NA
CASTGRGAYNEQFF
TGTGCCAGCACCGGCCGCGGTGCCTACAATGAGCAGTTCTTC
>NA|TRBV30|TRBJ1-2|few
CAWNEGEMGGYTF
TGTGCCTGGAATGAGGGGGAGATGGGGGGCTACACCTTC
>NA|TRBV24-1|TRBJ1-6|NA
CATSDSPTSSYNSPLHF
TGTGCCACCAGTGATTCACCAACGAGCTCCTATAATTCACCCCTCCACTTT
>TRBD2|TRBV7-9|TRBJ2-1|once
CASSWGRALNEQFF
TGTGCCAGCTCTTGGGGGAGGGCGCTAAATGAGCAGTTCTTC
>NA|TRBV6-2/TRBV6-3|TRBJ2-7|NA
CASSRDDSYEQYF
TGTGCCAGCAGTCGAGATGACAGTTACGAGCAGTACTTC
>TRBD2|TRBV11-2|TRBJ2-3|NA
CASSYGTSGNTDTQYF
TGTGCCAGCAGCTACGGGACTAGCGGAAACACAGATACGCAGTATTTT
>NA|TRBV15|TRBJ1-3|once
CATERFGAGNTIYF
TGTGCCACGGAAAGATTCGGGGCTGGAAACACCATATATTTT
>TRBD1|TRBV27|TRBJ2-7|few
CASSLSSGTGGEQYF
TGTGCCAGCAGTTTGTCTTCCGGGACAGGGGGTGAGCAGTACTTC
>TRBD2|TRBV3-1/TRBV3-2|TRBJ2-1|NA
CASSHPTSGGPYNEQFF
TGTGCCAGCAGCCACCCGACTAGCGGGGGGCCGTACAATGAGCAGTTCTTC
>TRBD2|TRBV19|TRBJ2-3|NA
CASKRARTSNTDTQYF
TGTGCCAGCAAACGTGCGAGGACTAGCAACACAGATACGCAGTATTTT
>NA|TRBV28|TRBJ2-5|NA
CASSLGPLQETQYF
TGTGCCAGCAGTTTAGGGCCGCTCCAAGAGACCCAGTACTTC
>TRBD2|TRBV7-2|TRBJ2-3|once
CASSLGGRAADTQYF
TGTGCCAGCAGCTTAGGCGGGAGGGCCGCAGATACGCAGTATTTT
>NA|TRBV7-2|TRBJ2-3|NA
CASSPGSRRTDTQYF
TGTGCCAGCAGCCCTGGGTCGCGGCGCACAGATACGCAGTATTTT
>NA|TRBV3-1/TRBV3-2|TRBJ1-2|once
CASSQGAQGWYGYTF
TGTGCCAGCAGCCAAGGAGCTCAGGGTTGGTATGGCTACACCTTC
>TRBD1|TRBV24-1|TRBJ2-1|NA
CATSDPRTGGMNEQFF
TGTGCCACCAGTGATCCACGGACAGGGGGCATGAATGAGCAGTTCTTC
>NA|TRBV7-2|TRBJ2-5|NA
CASSLGPQGSGTQYF
TGTGCCAGCAGCTTAGGTCCCCAGGGGAGCGGGACCCAGTACTTC
>TRBD1|TRBV10-3|TRBJ1-1|many
CAISENRQGEAFF
TGTGCCATCAGTGAGAACCGACAGGGGGAAGCTTTCTTT
>NA|TRBV7-2|TRBJ1-5|NA
CASSALGGRQPQHF
TGTGCCAGCAGCGCCCTGGGGGGTCGGCAGCCCCAGCATTTT
>TRBD2|TRBV20-1|TRBJ2-7|NA
CSASGTSPSYEQYF
TGCAGTGCTAGTGGGACTAGCCCTAGCTACGAGCAGTACTTC
>NA|TRBV9|TRBJ1-5|NA
CASSVGSGDQPQHF
TGTGCCAGCAGCGTAGGATCGGGGGATCAGCCCCAGCATTTT
>TRBD2|TRBV30|TRBJ2-5|NA
CAGGLAGETQYF
TGTGCCGGTGGACTAGCGGGAGAGACCCAGTACTTC